This T cell receptor (beta chain) stems from a study of patients and donors after allogeneic stem cell transplantation. TCRdb re-analysed the RT-PCR reads in MiXCR, keeping a single row per CDR3 protein. The table includes roughly 940,000 distinct CDR3 sequences, approximately 18% detected once. In the case of this clonotype: Relative to the germline gene, one junction end is altered; a read error may explain this.

The V gene's germline CDR1 is DFQATT and CDR2 SNEGSKA (reference sequence). CDR3 length: 13 residues. Sequencing was done on a sample of blood, either unsorted or a sorted T cell fraction (not recorded which). This chain links TRBV20-1 with TRBJ2-2, with D tentatively TRBD2 (7 bases). The clonotype comes from a human donor who was either an allogeneic HSCT recipient or a stem cell or donor lymphocyte infusion donor (not recorded which). It is not recorded whose cells these are; they may come from a transplant donor. The CDR3 nucleotides read TGCAGTGTTGGGGGGGCGTACACCGGGGAGCTGTCTTTT. It specifies CSVGGAYTGELSF.